The source of this T cell receptor (beta chain) is a study of shared clonotypes between healthy human individuals. Here immunoSEQ multiplex PCR was the method, and the copy in TCRdb shows in-frame clones only, minus some. The table has about 1.5 million clones, 95% to 99% seen once. The sequence was obtained from a man aged 25-45 years in good health. Sequenced material: naive CD4+ T cells sorted from blood. As for subset: CD45RA+ positively selected.

CDR3 DNA: TGTGCCAGCAGTTTAAGAACGGAGACCCAGTACTTC. It translates to CASSLRTETQYF. The rearrangement links TRBV27 to TRBJ2-5; D remains unclear. Germline V CDR1 and CDR2: MNHEY, SMNVEV (reference sequence). CDR3 length: 12 amino acids. The V end lost 2 bases, the J end lost 5 bases, and 6 bases lay between the germline ends.